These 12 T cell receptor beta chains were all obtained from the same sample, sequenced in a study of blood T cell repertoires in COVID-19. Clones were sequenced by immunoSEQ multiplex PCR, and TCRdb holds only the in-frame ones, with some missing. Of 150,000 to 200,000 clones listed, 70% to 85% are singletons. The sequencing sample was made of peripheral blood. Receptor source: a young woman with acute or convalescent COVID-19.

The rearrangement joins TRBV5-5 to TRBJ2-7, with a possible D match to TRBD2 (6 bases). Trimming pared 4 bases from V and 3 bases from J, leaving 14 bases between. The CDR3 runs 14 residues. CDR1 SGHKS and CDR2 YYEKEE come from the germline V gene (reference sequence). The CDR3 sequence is CASSQELGGYEQYF. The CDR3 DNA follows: TGTGCCAGCAGCCAGGAGTTGGGGGGCTACGAGCAGTACTTC.

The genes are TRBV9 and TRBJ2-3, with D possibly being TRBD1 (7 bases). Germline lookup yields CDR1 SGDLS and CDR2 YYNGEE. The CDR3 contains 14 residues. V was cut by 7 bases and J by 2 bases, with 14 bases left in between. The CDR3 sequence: CASGGGSFTDTQYF. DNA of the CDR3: TGTGCCAGCGGAGGGGGCTCATTCACAGATACGCAGTATTTT.

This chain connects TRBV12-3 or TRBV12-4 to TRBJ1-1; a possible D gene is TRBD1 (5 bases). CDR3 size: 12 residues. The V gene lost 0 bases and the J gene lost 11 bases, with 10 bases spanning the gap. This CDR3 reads CASSLAQGRAFF. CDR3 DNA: TGTGCCAGCAGTTTAGCGCAGGGCCGGGCTTTCTTT.

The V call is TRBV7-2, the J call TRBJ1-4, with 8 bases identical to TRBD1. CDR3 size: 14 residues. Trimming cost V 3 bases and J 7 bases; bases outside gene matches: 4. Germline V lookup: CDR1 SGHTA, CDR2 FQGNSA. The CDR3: CASSFDRGSEKLFF. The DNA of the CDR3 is TGTGCCAGCAGCTTCGACAGGGGCAGTGAAAAACTGTTTTTT.

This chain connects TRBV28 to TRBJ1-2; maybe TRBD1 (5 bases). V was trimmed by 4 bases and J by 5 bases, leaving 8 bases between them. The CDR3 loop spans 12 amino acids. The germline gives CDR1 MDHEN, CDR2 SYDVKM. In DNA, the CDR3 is TGTGCCAGCAGTTCTTCAGGGTATGGCTACACCTTC. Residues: CASSSSGYGYTF.

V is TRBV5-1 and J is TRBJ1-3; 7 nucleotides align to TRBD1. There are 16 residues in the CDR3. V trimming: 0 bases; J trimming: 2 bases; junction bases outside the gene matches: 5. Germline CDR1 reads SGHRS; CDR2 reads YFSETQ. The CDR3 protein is CASSLGQGSAGNTIYF. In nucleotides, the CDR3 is TGCGCCAGCAGCTTGGGACAGGGATCGGCTGGAAACACCATATATTTT.

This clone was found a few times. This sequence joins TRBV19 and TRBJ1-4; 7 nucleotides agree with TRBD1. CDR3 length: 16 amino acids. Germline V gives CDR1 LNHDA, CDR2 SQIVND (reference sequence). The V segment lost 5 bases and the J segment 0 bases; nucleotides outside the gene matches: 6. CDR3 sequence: CASSQGGGPTNEKLFF. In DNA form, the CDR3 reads TGTGCCAGTAGTCAGGGGGGAGGACCAACTAATGAAAAACTGTTTTTT. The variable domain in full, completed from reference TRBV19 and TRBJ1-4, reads DGGITQSPKYLFRKEGQNVTLSCEQNLNHDAMYWYRQDPGQGLRLIYYSQIVNDFQKGDIAEGYSVSREKKESFPLTVTSAQKNPTAFYLCASSQGGGPTNEKLFFGSGTQLSVL.

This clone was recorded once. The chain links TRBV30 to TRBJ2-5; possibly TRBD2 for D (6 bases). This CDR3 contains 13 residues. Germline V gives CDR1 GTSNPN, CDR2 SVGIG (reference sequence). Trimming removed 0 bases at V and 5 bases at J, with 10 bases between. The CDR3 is CAWSVTSIETQYF. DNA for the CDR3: TGTGCCTGGAGTGTAACTAGCATTGAGACCCAGTACTTC. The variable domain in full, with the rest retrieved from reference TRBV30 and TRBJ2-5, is SQTIHQWPATLVQPVGSPLSLECTVEGTSNPNLYWYRQAAGRGLQLLFYSVGIGQISSEVPQNLSASRPQDRQFILSSKKLLLSDSGFYLCAWSVTSIETQYFGPGTRLLVL.

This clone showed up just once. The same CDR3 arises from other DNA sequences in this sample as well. Written as DNA, the CDR3 is TGTGCCAGCAGCTCTGGGACTAGCGGACGCACAGATACGCAGTATTTT. Translated, it gives CASSSGTSGRTDTQYF. This rearrangement joins TRBV5-4 to TRBJ2-3; 11 bases line up with TRBD2. CDR1 SGHNT and CDR2 YYREEE come from the germline V gene (reference sequence). Trimming removed 3 bases from V and 1 base from J; junction bases left unmatched: 4. The CDR3 contains 16 residues.

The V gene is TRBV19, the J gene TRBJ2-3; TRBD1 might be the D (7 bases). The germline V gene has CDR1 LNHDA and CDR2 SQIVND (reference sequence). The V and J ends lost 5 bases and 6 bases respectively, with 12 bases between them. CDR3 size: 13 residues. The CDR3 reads CASSVTGRDTQYF. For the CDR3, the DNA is TGTGCCAGTAGTGTGACAGGGAGGGATACGCAGTATTTT.

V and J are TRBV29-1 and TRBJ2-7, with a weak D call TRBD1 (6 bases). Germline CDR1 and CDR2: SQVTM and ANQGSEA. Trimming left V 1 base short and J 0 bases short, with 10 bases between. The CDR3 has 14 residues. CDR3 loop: CSVEAQGSSYEQYF. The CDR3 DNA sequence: TGCAGCGTTGAAGCACAGGGTAGCTCCTACGAGCAGTACTTC.

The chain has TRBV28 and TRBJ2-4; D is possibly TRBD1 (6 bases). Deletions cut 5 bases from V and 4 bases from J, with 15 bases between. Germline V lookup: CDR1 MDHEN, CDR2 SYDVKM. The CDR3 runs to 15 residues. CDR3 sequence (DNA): TGTGCCAGCAGTCGTGCAGGGGCCTCGAAAAACATTCAGTACTTC. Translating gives CASSRAGASKNIQYF.